The present T cell receptor beta chain was sequenced within a study of PD-1 blockade in classical Hodgkin lymphoma. Background on the study: Nivolumab dosing for patients was 3 mg/kg, administered intravenously every 2 weeks.

This clone came up a few times. The CDR3 totals 15 residues. Trimming pared 2 bases from V and 6 bases from J, leaving 16 bases between. The germline gives CDR1 MNHEY, CDR2 SVGAGI. The protocol was immunoSEQ multiplex PCR, while the TCRdb copy is restricted to in-frame clones and leaves out a portion. The data contain roughly 150,000 clones, 78% of them singletons. There was relapse after autologous stem cell transplantation in every patient, and there was variation in brentuximab vedotin exposure. The receptor was derived from a human donor with classical Hodgkin lymphoma. J is TRBJ1-2 and V is TRBV6-5, with a weak D call TRBD1 (5 bases). The specimen was peripheral blood mononuclear cells (PBMCs), collected before the second cycle of nivolumab. CDR3 residues: CASSYSKGLAHGYTF. The CDR3 region has the DNA TGTGCCAGCAGTTACAGCAAGGGACTGGCGCATGGCTACACCTTC.